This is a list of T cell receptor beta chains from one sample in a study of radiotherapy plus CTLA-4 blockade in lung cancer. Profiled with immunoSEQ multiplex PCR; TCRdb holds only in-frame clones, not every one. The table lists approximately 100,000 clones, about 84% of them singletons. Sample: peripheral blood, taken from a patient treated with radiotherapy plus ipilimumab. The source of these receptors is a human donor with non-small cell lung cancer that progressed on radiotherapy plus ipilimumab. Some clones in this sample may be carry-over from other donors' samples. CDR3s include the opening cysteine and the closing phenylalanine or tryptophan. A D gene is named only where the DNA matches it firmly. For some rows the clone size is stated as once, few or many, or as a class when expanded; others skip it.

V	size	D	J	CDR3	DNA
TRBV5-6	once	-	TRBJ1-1	CASSLGGRGAKMTEAFF	TGTGCCAGCAGCTTGGGAGGCAGGGGCGCAAAAATGACTGAAGCTTTCTTT
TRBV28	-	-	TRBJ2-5	CASRVPPQKETQYF	TGTGCCAGCAGAGTCCCCCCACAGAAAGAGACCCAGTACTTC
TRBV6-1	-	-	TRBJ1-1	CASSEVGNTEAFF	TGTGCCAGCAGTGAAGTGGGGAACACTGAAGCTTTCTTT
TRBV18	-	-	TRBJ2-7	CASSPLSSYEQYF	TGTGCCAGCTCACCCCTAAGCTCCTACGAGCAGTACTTC
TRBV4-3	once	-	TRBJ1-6	CASSPPLGLGGSPLHF	TGCGCCAGCAGCCCACCCCTGGGACTTGGGGGTTCACCCCTCCACTTT
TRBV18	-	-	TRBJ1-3	CASSPPQGSRNTIYF	TGTGCCAGCTCACCACCGCAGGGTAGTAGAAACACCATATATTTT
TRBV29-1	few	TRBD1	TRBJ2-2	CSAKGQGETGELFF	TGCAGCGCCAAGGGACAGGGGGAAACCGGGGAGCTGTTTTTT
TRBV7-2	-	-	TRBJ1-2	CASSLGRDYGYTF	TGTGCCAGCAGCTTAGGACGCGACTATGGCTACACCTTC
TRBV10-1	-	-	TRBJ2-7	CASAVSGLHSYEQYF	TGCGCCAGCGCAGTAAGCGGGCTTCATTCCTACGAGCAGTACTTC
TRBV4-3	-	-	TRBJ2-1	CASSLGLHNEQFF	TGCGCCAGCAGCCTAGGACTCCACAATGAGCAGTTCTTC
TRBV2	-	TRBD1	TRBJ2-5	CASSESRQGERETQYF	TGTGCCAGCAGTGAATCGCGACAGGGAGAAAGGGAGACCCAGTACTTC
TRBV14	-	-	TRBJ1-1	CASSLRSTLPEAFF	TGTGCCAGCAGCCTCCGATCGACGCTCCCTGAAGCTTTCTTT
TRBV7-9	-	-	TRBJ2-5	CASSSYYQGGGGAQYF	TGTGCCAGCAGCTCGTATTACCAGGGAGGGGGAGGGGCCCAGTACTTC
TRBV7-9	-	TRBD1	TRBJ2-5	CASSPGTGIIETQYF	TGTGCCAGCAGCCCCGGGACAGGGATAATAGAGACCCAGTACTTC
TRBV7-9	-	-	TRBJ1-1	CASSTRTNTEAFF	TGTGCCAGCAGCACCAGGACGAACACTGAAGCTTTCTTT
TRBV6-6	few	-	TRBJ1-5	CARGADRGSNQPQHF	TGTGCCAGGGGGGCGGACCGGGGTAGCAATCAGCCCCAGCATTTT
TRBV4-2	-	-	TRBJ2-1	CASSRARATSSYNEQFF	TGTGCCAGCAGCCGCGCGAGGGCCACGAGCTCCTACAATGAGCAGTTCTTC
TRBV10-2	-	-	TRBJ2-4	CASSDRRGGSYIQYF	TGCGCCAGCAGTGATAGGAGGGGGGGGTCATACATTCAGTACTTC
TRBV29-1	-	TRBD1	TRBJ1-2	CSVEGTGEFNYGYTF	TGCAGCGTTGAGGGGACAGGAGAATTTAACTATGGCTACACCTTC
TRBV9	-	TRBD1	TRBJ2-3	CASSVGQGATTDTQYF	TGTGCCAGCAGCGTAGGTCAGGGGGCCACCACAGATACGCAGTATTTT
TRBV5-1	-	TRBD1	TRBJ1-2	CASSLGQGDYGYTF	TGCGCCAGCAGCTTGGGACAGGGAGACTATGGCTACACCTTC
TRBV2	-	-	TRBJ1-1	CASGAERNTEAFF	TGTGCCAGCGGGGCCGAACGGAACACTGAAGCTTTCTTT
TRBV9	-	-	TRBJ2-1	CASSWADFGVVNEQFF	TGTGCCAGCAGCTGGGCTGATTTTGGGGTCGTTAATGAGCAGTTCTTC
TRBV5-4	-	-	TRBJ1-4	CASSLGQVNEKLFF	TGTGCCAGCAGCTTGGGACAGGTTAATGAAAAACTGTTTTTT
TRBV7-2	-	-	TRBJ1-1	CASSSVRGNEAFF	TGTGCCAGCAGCTCGGTAAGGGGGAACGAAGCTTTCTTT
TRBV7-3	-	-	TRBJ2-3	CASSDNTDTQYF	TGTGCCAGCAGCGATAACACAGATACGCAGTATTTT
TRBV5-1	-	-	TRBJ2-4	CASSLSSPPDIQYF	TGCGCCAGCAGCTTGAGTAGCCCCCCGGACATTCAGTACTTC
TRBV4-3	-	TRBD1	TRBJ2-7	CASSQDQGASSYEQYF	TGCGCCAGCAGCCAAGACCAGGGGGCTAGCTCCTACGAGCAGTACTTC
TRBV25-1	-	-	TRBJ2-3	CASSERGSSTDTQYF	TGTGCCAGCAGTGAGAGGGGAAGTAGCACAGATACGCAGTATTTT
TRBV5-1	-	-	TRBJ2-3	CASSSGPRGTADTQYF	TGCGCCAGCAGCTCGGGACCCCGAGGTACAGCAGATACGCAGTATTTT
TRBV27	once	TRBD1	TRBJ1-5	CASSPRQGRILNQPQHF	TGTGCCAGCAGTCCGCGACAGGGAAGGATCTTGAACCAGCCCCAGCATTTT
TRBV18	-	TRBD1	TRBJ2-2	CASSYVRWTGNTGELFF	TGTGCCAGCTCATACGTTCGTTGGACAGGGAACACCGGGGAGCTGTTTTTT
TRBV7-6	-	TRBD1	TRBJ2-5	CASSSQDLTGVGETQYF	TGTGCCAGCAGCTCACAAGACCTTACAGGGGTCGGTGAGACCCAGTACTTC
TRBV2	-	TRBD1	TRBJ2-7	CASSANRDRWFTYEQYF	TGTGCCAGCAGTGCCAACCGGGACAGATGGTTTACCTACGAGCAGTACTTC
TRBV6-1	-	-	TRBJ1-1	CASSLLRGNTEAFF	TGTGCCAGCAGTCTCCTACGGGGGAACACTGAAGCTTTCTTT
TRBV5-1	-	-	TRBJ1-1	CASSLAWVGDTEAFF	TGCGCCAGCAGCTTGGCCTGGGTAGGGGACACTGAAGCTTTCTTT
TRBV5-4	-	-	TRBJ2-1	CASSLALYGPQYNEQFF	TGTGCCAGCAGCTTGGCGCTGTACGGGCCCCAGTACAATGAGCAGTTCTTC
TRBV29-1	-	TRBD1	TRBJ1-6	CSVRSGTDNSPLHF	TGCAGCGTAAGGTCCGGGACAGATAATTCACCCCTCCACTTT
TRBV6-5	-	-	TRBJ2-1	CASSLGRLNEQFF	TGTGCCAGCAGTCTGGGACGGTTAAATGAGCAGTTCTTC
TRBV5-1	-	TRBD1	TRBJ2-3	CASSTGQGWDTQYF	TGCGCCAGCAGCACTGGACAGGGTTGGGATACGCAGTATTTT
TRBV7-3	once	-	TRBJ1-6	CASSLSGTEYNSPLHF	TGTGCCAGCAGCTTATCTGGGACGGAGTATAATTCACCCCTCCACTTT
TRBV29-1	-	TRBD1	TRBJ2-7	CSVKGRDRVNEQYF	TGCAGCGTCAAGGGCCGGGACAGGGTCAACGAGCAGTACTTC